Listed here are 21 T cell receptor beta chains from one sample, sequenced in a study of identical twins listed by TCRdb under 2016. Libraries were prepared through 5' RACE. The instrument was an Illumina HiSeq 2000. The public reads were run again by TCRdb, first through fastp at Q25 and then through MiXCR, and only productive beta chains were kept. Under each unique CDR3 protein, matching rows form one entry showing the most common genes and DNA. This sample has 300,000 to 400,000 distinct CDR3 sequences in its table, and around an eighth of those were observed once. The top ten clonotypes cover around 6.9% of the sample. These records were also assigned to another study, of yellow fever vaccine responses in identical twins.

The sample taken for sequencing was CD8+ T cells sorted from blood. These receptors were taken from a woman aged 18-30 years in good health.

This clonotype was picked up many times. The rearrangement joins TRBV3-1 to TRBJ2-1, with TRBD2 identical over 9 bases. This CDR3 has 16 amino acids. Germline V gene lookup returns CDR1 LGHDT and CDR2 YNNKEL (reference sequence). The junction had 1 base not matched to a gene; V was cut back by 1 base and J by 0 bases. CDR3 residues: CASSQGLADSYNEQFF. In DNA, the CDR3 is TGTGCCAGCAGCCAAGGACTAGCGGACTCCTACAATGAGCAGTTCTTC.

The gene calls are TRBV6-1 and TRBJ1-6; TRBD1 aligns across 9 bases. The V gene end was trimmed by 5 bases and the J gene end by 9 bases; junction bases not matched to a gene: 5. Germline V lookup: CDR1 MNHNS, CDR2 SASEGT. The CDR3 runs 14 residues. The CDR3 DNA sequence: TGTGCCAGCAGTCCGACAGGGGGGATTTCACCCCTCCACTTT. Its translation is CASSPTGGISPLHF.

The V gene is TRBV7-9, the J gene TRBJ2-4; D is unclear. Germline lookup yields CDR1 SEHNR and CDR2 FQNEAQ (reference sequence). V lost 1 base and J lost 4, with 11 bases in between. The CDR3 has 15 amino acids. The CDR3 reads CASSLGDGQKNIQYF. The DNA of the CDR3 is TGTGCCAGCAGCTTAGGTGACGGCCAAAAAAACATTCAGTACTTC.

The chain couples TRBV12-3 or TRBV12-4 to TRBJ1-6; 7 nucleotides align to TRBD1. Unmatched junction bases numbered 4, after V lost 4 bases and J lost 1 base. CDR3 size: 16 residues. CDR3 bases: TGTGCCAGCAGTTCGACAGGGTTGTCCTATAATTCACCCCTCCACTTT. Its protein is CASSSTGLSYNSPLHF.

The chain employs TRBV20-1 and TRBJ2-5; a weak D match, TRBD1 (7 bases). CDR3 length: 13 amino acids. Trimming pared 6 bases from V and 4 bases from J, leaving 15 bases between. Germline CDR1 DFQATT, CDR2 SNEGSKA (reference sequence). CDR3 in DNA: TGCAGTGCAGGGGGCGGGGTGAGAGAGACCCAGTACTTC. Protein sequence: CSAGGGVRETQYF.

This chain connects TRBV28 to TRBJ2-7; TRBD1 matches 7 bases. V lost 7 bases to trimming and J lost 0 bases; unmatched junction nucleotides: 3. Germline lookup yields CDR1 MDHEN and CDR2 SYDVKM. This CDR3 comprises 13 residues. The CDR3: CASTTGLSYEQYF. The CDR3 DNA is TGTGCCAGCACGACAGGGCTCTCCTACGAGCAGTACTTC.

The chain couples TRBV27 to TRBJ2-7; 7 nucleotides match TRBD2. There are 14 residues in the CDR3. From germline, CDR1 is MNHEY and CDR2 SMNVEV (reference sequence). The J segment lost 1 base and the V segment lost 4 bases, leaving 4 bases of the junction unmatched. The CDR3 reads CASSYLADSYEQYF. The CDR3 DNA is TGTGCCAGCAGTTACCTAGCGGATTCCTACGAGCAGTACTTC.

This clonotype was found many times. J is TRBJ2-1 and V is TRBV12-3 or TRBV12-4, with 11 bases that match TRBD2. J lost 6 bases, V lost 5 bases, and 6 bases had no gene match. There are 15 residues in the CDR3. CDR3 protein: CASSPRTSGLNEQFF. The CDR3 bases are TGTGCCAGCAGTCCCCGGACTAGCGGGCTCAATGAGCAGTTCTTC.

This clonotype was observed a few times. The V call is TRBV20-1, the J call TRBJ2-7; no reliable D call. Trimming stripped 2 bases from V and 3 bases from J, with 8 bases between. Germline V gene data show CDR1 as DFQATT and CDR2 as SNEGSKA (reference sequence). This CDR3 has 12 residues. CDR3 sequence: CSARTSSYEQYF. The CDR3 nucleotides read TGCAGTGCTAGAACCAGCAGCTACGAGCAGTACTTC.

This clonotype was found many times. The V gene is TRBV29-1, the J gene TRBJ2-1; D not certain. In germline, CDR1 is SQVTM, CDR2 ANQGSEA. The CDR3 contains 13 residues. Trimming pared 3 bases from V and 6 bases from J, leaving 12 bases between. Here the CDR3 reads CSVERPLGNEQFF. In DNA, the CDR3 is TGCAGCGTTGAGCGACCCCTGGGCAATGAGCAGTTCTTC.

In this sample, this clonotype turned up a few times. The V and J genes are TRBV29-1 and TRBJ2-7, with D maybe TRBD1 (5 bases). Germline V lookup: CDR1 SQVTM, CDR2 ANQGSEA. V lost 4 bases, J lost 0 bases, and 16 bases lay in between. This CDR3 region has 15 residues. CDR3 sequence reads: CSVGLRVSSSYEQYF. The CDR3 nucleotides are TGCAGCGTTGGCCTCAGGGTTTCCAGCTCCTACGAGCAGTACTTC.

This clonotype turned up a few times. The chain uses TRBV28 and TRBJ2-1, with a possible D match to TRBD2 (6 bases). CDR1 is MDHEN, CDR2 SYDVKM, per germline. This CDR3 has 15 residues. V was shortened by 7 bases and J by 9 bases, with 22 bases between the two germline ends. CDR3 amino acids: CASKSWRGLLGEQFF. CDR3 in DNA: TGTGCCAGCAAGTCCTGGCGGGGATTGTTGGGTGAGCAGTTCTTC. Full variable domain (outside the CDR3, taken from reference TRBV28 and TRBJ2-1): DVKVTQSSRYLVKRTGEKVFLECVQDMDHENMFWYRQDPGLGLRLIYFSYDVKMKEKGDIPEGYSVSREKKERFSLILESASTNQTSMYLCASKSWRGLLGEQFFGPGTRLTVL.

This clonotype was recorded many times. The chain recombines TRBV15 with TRBJ1-3, with no clear D. The CDR3 spans 15 residues. CDR1 is LNHNV, CDR2 YYDKDF, per germline (reference sequence). Trimming shortened V by 3 bases and J by 0 bases, and 9 bases separated the two germline ends. CDR3 DNA sequence: TGTGCCACCAGCAGGGACCGCGGCTCTGGAAACACCATATATTTT. Encoded protein: CATSRDRGSGNTIYF. Variable domain in full (rest from reference TRBV15 and TRBJ1-3): DAMVIQNPRYQVTQFGKPVTLSCSQTLNHNVMYWYQQKSSQAPKLLFHYYDKDFNNEADTPDNFQSRRPNTSFCFLDIRSPGLGDTAMYLCATSRDRGSGNTIYFGEGSWLTVV.

This clonotype has a handful of counts. This sequence joins TRBV5-5 and TRBJ2-1; either TRBD1 or TRBD2 may supply D (5 bases each). This CDR3 contains 14 residues. CDR1 and CDR2 from the germline V gene are SGHKS and YYEKEE (reference sequence). Trimming pared 7 bases from V and 7 bases from J, leaving 18 bases between. CDR3 residues: CASPIGAGYNEQFF. CDR3 DNA sequence: TGTGCCAGCCCAATCGGGGCAGGGTATAATGAGCAGTTCTTC.

This clonotype came up many times. CDR3 residues: CATSRDRVAGGSYEQYV. The CDR3 DNA is TGTGCCACCAGCAGAGATCGTGTAGCGGGGGGCTCCTACGAGCAGTACGTC. V is TRBV15 and J is TRBJ2-7, with TRBD2 matching 10 bases. Trimming removed 0 bases from V and 0 bases from J; junction bases left unmatched: 5. CDR1 is LNHNV and CDR2 is YYDKDF in the germline V gene (reference sequence). This CDR3 has 17 amino acids.

The chain is built from TRBV20-1 and TRBJ2-1; 8 bases fit TRBD1. V lost 6 bases, J lost 5 bases, and 12 bases stayed unmatched. The length of the CDR3 is 15 residues. Germline CDR1 reads DFQATT; CDR2 reads SNEGSKA (reference sequence). The CDR3: CSARTRTGRHNEQFF. Written as DNA, the CDR3 is TGCAGTGCCCGGACGCGGACAGGGCGTCACAATGAGCAGTTCTTC.

This clonotype was seen a few times. A read error may explain this, as a much larger clone is one base away. The chain joins TRBV6-5 to TRBJ2-2; D unclear. There are 13 residues in the CDR3. The V gene's germline CDR1 is MNHEY and CDR2 SVGAGI. In nucleotides, the CDR3 is TGTGTCAGCAGTTACTCTAACACCGGGGAGCTGTTTTTT. Its protein product is CVSSYSNTGELFF.

The sample holds a few counts of this clonotype. This rearrangement joins TRBV28 to TRBJ2-3, with unresolved D. V lost 3 bases and J lost 2, with 12 bases in between. CDR3 length equals 15 residues. Germline CDR1 is MDHEN and CDR2 is SYDVKM. CDR3 residues: CASSFGLVLTDTQYF. CDR3 nucleotide sequence: TGTGCCAGCAGTTTCGGCCTAGTTCTCACAGATACGCAGTATTTT.

This clonotype has a handful of counts. The chain recombines TRBV7-9 with TRBJ1-1, with a possible D match to TRBD1 (5 bases). Trimming stripped 5 bases from V and 8 bases from J, with 9 bases between. The CDR3 is 11 residues long. The V gene's germline CDR1 is SEHNR and CDR2 FQNEAQ (reference sequence). The DNA of the CDR3 is TGTGCCAGCAGCCCGGGACGGGAAGCTTTCTTT. It encodes CASSPGREAFF.

This clonotype has at least ten counts. The chain is built from TRBV6-4 and TRBJ2-1; the D gene is possibly TRBD2 (6 bases). This CDR3 region has 16 residues. V dropped 6 bases and J dropped 0 bases, with 15 bases sitting between them. Germline V CDR1 and CDR2: MRHNA, SNTAGT. This chain's CDR3 is CASSLISGSSYNEQFF. CDR3 in DNA: TGTGCCAGCAGCCTTATTAGCGGCAGCTCCTACAATGAGCAGTTCTTC.

This clonotype has ten or more counts. This sequence joins TRBV6-2 or TRBV6-3 and TRBJ2-2; D is ambiguous. Germline V gene lookup returns CDR1 MNHEY and CDR2 SVGEGT. The CDR3 contains 16 residues. Trimming shortened V by 0 bases and J by 1 base, and 9 bases separated the two germline ends. The CDR3 protein is CASSYSSEMNTGELFF. The CDR3 coding sequence is TGTGCCAGCAGTTACTCGTCGGAGATGAACACCGGGGAGCTGTTTTTT.